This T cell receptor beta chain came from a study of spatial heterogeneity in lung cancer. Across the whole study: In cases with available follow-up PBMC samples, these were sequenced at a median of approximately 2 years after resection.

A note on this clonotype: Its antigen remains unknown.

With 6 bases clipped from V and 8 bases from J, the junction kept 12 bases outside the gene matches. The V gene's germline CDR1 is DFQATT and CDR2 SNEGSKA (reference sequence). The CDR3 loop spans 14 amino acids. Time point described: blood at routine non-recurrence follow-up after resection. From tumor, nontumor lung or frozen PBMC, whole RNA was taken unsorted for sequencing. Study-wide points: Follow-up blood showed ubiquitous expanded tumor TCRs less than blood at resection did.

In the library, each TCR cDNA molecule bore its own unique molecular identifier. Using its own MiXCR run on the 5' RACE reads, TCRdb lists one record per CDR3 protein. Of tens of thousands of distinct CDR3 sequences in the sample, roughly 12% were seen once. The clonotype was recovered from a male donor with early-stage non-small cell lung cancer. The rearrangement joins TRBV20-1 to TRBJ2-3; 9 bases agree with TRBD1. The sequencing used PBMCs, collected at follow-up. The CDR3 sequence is CSAPRDRDFVTQYF. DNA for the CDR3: TGCAGTGCCCCCCGGGACAGGGATTTTGTTACGCAGTATTTT.